The 26 T cell receptor beta chains below all came from one sample that was sequenced in a study of low-dose radiotherapy and immunotherapy resistance in tumors. Gene-specific TRAV and TRBV primers were used for first-strand cDNA, covering alpha and beta chains. The authors amplified TCRs for around 20 PCR cycles with a constant-region primer and a V-primer adapter. TCRdb used MiXCR to reprocess the reads, holding one entry per CDR3 protein. The sample records around 60,000 distinct CDR3 sequences, around 23% being singletons. Time point: after trial treatment. Sample treatment: LDRT plus nivolumab, ipilimumab, low-dose cyclophosphamide and aspirin (RACIN trial). The sample was PBMCs, taken after low-dose radiotherapy plus immunotherapy. Receptor source: a male donor with prostate cancer.

This clonotype was recorded many times. J is TRBJ1-5 and V is TRBV29-1, with 10 bases that match TRBD1. This CDR3 comprises 13 residues. V lost 6 bases to trimming and J lost 4 bases; unmatched junction nucleotides: 3. Germline-derived CDR1 and CDR2 are SQVTM and ANQGSEA. CDR3 sequence (DNA): TGCAGCGTCTGGGACAGGGGAAATCAGCCCCAGCATTTT. Its protein is CSVWDRGNQPQHF.

Of note for this clonotype: Given a much more abundant clone one base away, this may be a read error. The J gene is TRBJ1-3, the V gene TRBV23-1; the D gene is possibly TRBD1 (5 bases). TRBV23-1 is an ORF for which the function is uncertain. CDR3 length: 22 amino acids. The CDR3 DNA follows: TGCGCCAGCAGTCAACCGATTCTCAGGTCAGGGTGCGGCCCCTCGCCTGGAAACACCATATTTTTT. Protein product: CASSQPILRSGCGPSPGNTIFF.

Many counts were recorded for this clonotype. The J gene is TRBJ2-3, the V gene TRBV24-1; 11 bases map to TRBD2. The trim removed 5 bases at V and 6 bases at J, leaving 6 bases unmatched. Germline V CDR1 and CDR2: KGHDR, SFDVKD. The CDR3 extends over 15 amino acids. This CDR3 is CATSASLAGADTQYF. The CDR3 coding sequence is TGTGCCACCAGTGCCTCACTAGCGGGGGCTGATACGCAGTATTTT.

This clonotype was picked up many times. CDR3 amino acids: CASSGRTGTYEQYF. For the CDR3, the DNA is TGTGCCAGCAGCGGGAGGACAGGGACGTACGAGCAGTACTTC. The genes are TRBV7-2 and TRBJ2-7, with 8 nucleotides matching TRBD1. The V segment lost 5 bases and the J segment 4 bases; nucleotides outside the gene matches: 7. Germline CDR1 is SGHTA and CDR2 is FQGNSA. The CDR3 is made up of 14 amino acids.

This clonotype was counted at least ten times. This chain joins TRBV29-1 and TRBJ1-1; D is undetermined. The CDR3 has 14 amino acids. Germline V gene sequence: CDR1 SQVTM, CDR2 ANQGSEA. V lost 7 bases, J lost 6 bases, and 21 bases lay in between. In nucleotides, the CDR3 is TGCAGCGGGGGTTGGGGTGGGAGATTTCCTGAAGCTTTCTTT. The encoded protein is CSGGWGGRFPEAFF.

Turning to this clonotype: A far larger clone is one base from this, pointing to a likely read error. J is TRBJ2-5 and V is TRBV6-2 or TRBV6-3; unclear D gene. Germline values: CDR1 MNHEY, CDR2 SVGEGT. The CDR3 extends over 14 amino acids. The V end lost 2 bases, the J end lost 11 bases, and 18 bases lay between the germline ends. CDR3 residues: CASSYSVSYNEQYF. DNA for the CDR3: TGTGCCAGCAGTTACAGTGTTTCCTACAATGAGCAGTACTTC.

At least ten counts were recorded for this clonotype. CDR3 coding DNA: TGCGCCAGCAGCTTGGATCGTGAGCAGTTCTTC. This sequence encodes CASSLDREQFF. The chain carries TRBV5-1 and TRBJ2-1; D remains unclear. The CDR3 has 11 amino acids. V shed 0 bases and J shed 9 bases, with 4 bases lying between them. CDR1 is SGHRS and CDR2 is YFSETQ in the germline V gene.

This clonotype has a count of ten or more. The genes are TRBV7-3 and TRBJ1-6; 7 bases agree with TRBD1. CDR1 and CDR2 from the germline V gene are SGHTA and FQGTGA. The CDR3 runs 14 residues. Trimming cost V 5 bases and J 9 bases; bases outside gene matches: 7. As DNA, the CDR3 is TGTGCCAGCAGCCCGACAGGGAGTCGTTCACCCCTCCACTTT. Protein: CASSPTGSRSPLHF.

This chain joins TRBV24-1 and TRBJ2-1; tentative D call: TRBD2 (6 bases). V gave up 5 bases and J gave up 6 bases, with 19 bases separating them. Looked up from germline, CDR1 is KGHDR and CDR2 is SFDVKD. CDR3 length equals 16 residues. The CDR3 is CATSALGLPHLNEQFF. For the CDR3, the DNA is TGTGCCACCAGTGCCCTGGGACTCCCGCACCTCAATGAGCAGTTCTTC.

This clonotype was recorded many times. The J gene is TRBJ1-6, the V gene TRBV7-9; D is undetermined. CDR3 length equals 11 residues. Trimming removed 2 bases at V and 13 bases at J, with 6 bases between. Germline CDR1 and CDR2: SEHNR and FQNEAQ (reference sequence). CDR3 sequence reads: CASSLSGPLHF. CDR3 sequence (DNA): TGTGCCAGCAGCTTATCGGGGCCCCTCCACTTT.

This clonotype has only a few counts. This chain links TRBV11-3 with TRBJ2-5; 15 nucleotides align to TRBD2. The germline V gene has CDR1 SGHNT and CDR2 YENEEA. This CDR3 spans 19 amino acids. The J segment lost 11 bases and the V segment lost 3 bases, leaving 19 bases of the junction unmatched. Here the CDR3 reads CASSLPPGLAGGPYNEQYF. In nucleotides, the CDR3 is TGTGCCAGCAGCTTGCCTCCCGGACTAGCGGGAGGGCCCTACAATGAGCAGTACTTC.

V is TRBV2 and J is TRBJ2-3, with a tentative D call TRBD1 (6 bases). Trimming left V 7 bases short and J 0 bases short, with 14 bases between. CDR3 length equals 15 residues. Germline V gives CDR1 SNHLY, CDR2 FYNNEI. CDR3 amino acids: CASTSQGTSTDTQYF. CDR3 sequence (DNA): TGTGCCAGCACCTCACAGGGAACTAGCACAGATACGCAGTATTTT.

This clonotype was seen a few times. The chain joins TRBV6-2 or TRBV6-3 to TRBJ1-5, with no clear D. From germline, CDR1 is MNHEY and CDR2 SVGEGT. V lost 6 bases and J 4 bases, leaving 10 bases between the germline ends. This CDR3 comprises 13 residues. CDR3 sequence reads: CASRRDGNQPQHF. As DNA, the CDR3 is TGTGCCAGCAGGAGAGACGGGAATCAGCCCCAGCATTTT.

This clonotype was recorded many times. The V gene is TRBV19, the J gene TRBJ2-6; D is undetermined. The germline V gene encodes CDR1 LNHDA and CDR2 SQIVND (reference sequence). The CDR3 length is 17 residues. V was cut by 3 bases and J by 0 bases, with 12 bases left in between. DNA for the CDR3: TGTGCCAGTAGTATCGGCAGTTGGAGCTCTGGGGCCAACGTCCTGACTTTC. Protein product: CASSIGSWSSGANVLTF.

By share of the sample, this clonotype is medium-sized (0.01 to 0.1%). The V gene is TRBV29-1, the J gene TRBJ1-1, with D uncertain. The CDR3 extends over 14 amino acids. Trimming shortened V by 2 bases and J by 4 bases, and 14 bases separated the two germline ends. Germline lookup yields CDR1 SQVTM and CDR2 ANQGSEA. Here the CDR3 DNA reads TGCAGCGTTGAAAACGCAGCATGGGGCACTGAAGCTTTCTTT. Protein sequence: CSVENAAWGTEAFF.

Judged by abundance, this clonotype is medium-sized (0.01 to 0.1%). This CDR3 reads CASSLVRAYNEQFF. In nucleotides, the CDR3 is TGTGCCAGCAGCTTGGTGAGGGCCTACAATGAGCAGTTCTTC. The genes are TRBV5-6 and TRBJ2-1, with a weak D call TRBD2 (5 bases). V shed 0 bases and J shed 2 bases, with 6 bases lying between them. Germline V gives CDR1 SGHDT, CDR2 YYEEEE. This CDR3 comprises 14 residues.

This clonotype was counted ten times or more. V is TRBV20-1 and J is TRBJ1-5; D gene unclear. In germline, CDR1 is DFQATT, CDR2 SNEGSKA (reference sequence). The germline V and J ends were trimmed by 5 bases and 2 bases, with 13 bases remaining between them. The CDR3 runs 14 residues. CDR3: CSAPRAGGNQPQHF. CDR3 bases: TGCAGTGCTCCACGAGCGGGTGGCAATCAGCCCCAGCATTTT.

This chain links TRBV20-1 with TRBJ2-5; TRBD1 aligns across 8 bases. Germline lookup yields CDR1 DFQATT and CDR2 SNEGSKA (reference sequence). V trimming: 1 base; J trimming: 5 bases; junction bases outside the gene matches: 3. This CDR3 spans 13 amino acids. CDR3 loop: CSARGTGLETQYF. CDR3 DNA sequence: TGCAGTGCTAGAGGGACAGGGCTGGAGACCCAGTACTTC.

This clonotype was observed at least ten times. The chain links TRBV27 to TRBJ2-2, with 7 bases aligning to TRBD2. Per germline, CDR1 MNHEY and CDR2 SMNVEV (reference sequence). The CDR3 runs 17 residues. J was trimmed by 1 base and V by 5 bases; bases with no gene match: 10. The CDR3 sequence: CASSAGGTARNTGELFF. CDR3 nucleotide sequence: TGTGCCAGCAGTGCCGGGGGGACTGCAAGGAACACCGGGGAGCTGTTTTTT.

This clonotype was picked up many times. This chain's CDR3 is CSARDLPGQTTTNEKLFF. The CDR3, as DNA: TGCAGTGCTAGAGACCTACCGGGACAGACTACAACTAATGAAAAACTGTTTTTT. The V gene is TRBV20-1, the J gene TRBJ1-4; TRBD1 agrees at 7 bases. This CDR3 has 18 residues. V dropped 0 bases and J dropped 0; count of bases not matched to a gene: 10. Germline V gene data show CDR1 as DFQATT and CDR2 as SNEGSKA (reference sequence).

This clonotype was seen at least ten times. The chain recombines TRBV19 with TRBJ1-2; D not resolved. With 7 bases removed from V and 8 bases from J, the gap between germline ends came to 14 bases. This CDR3 comprises 12 residues. The V gene's germline CDR1 is LNHDA and CDR2 SQIVND (reference sequence). CDR3 region: CASTDSDGGYTF. DNA for the CDR3: TGTGCCAGTACCGATTCCGACGGAGGCTACACCTTC.

V gene TRBV6-1 combines with J gene TRBJ1-4, with TRBD1 matching 11 bases. Germline CDR1 reads MNHNS; CDR2 reads SASEGT. The CDR3 has 15 residues. V lost 6 bases, J lost 2 bases, and 2 bases stayed unmatched. CDR3 nucleotides: TGTGCCAGCAGGGGACAGGGGGGGACTAATGAAAAACTGTTTTTT. This translates into CASRGQGGTNEKLFF.

A word on this clonotype: Given a far larger clone just one base away, this is likely a sequencing read error. V gene TRBV27 combines with J gene TRBJ2-1, with 7 bases matching TRBD2. Germline-derived CDR1 and CDR2 are MNHEY and SMNVEV (reference sequence). The CDR3 spans 14 residues. The ends lost 5 bases at V and 0 bases at J; junction bases unmatched: 1. The CDR3 region has the DNA TGTGCCAGCAGTAGCGGGGTCTCCTACAATGAGCAGTTCTTC. Its protein is CASSSGVSYNEQFF.

Details on this clonotype: A read error likely explains this, since a far larger clone differs by one base. The chain links TRBV28 to TRBJ2-4, with D perhaps TRBD2 (6 bases). The germline V and J ends were trimmed by 5 bases and 13 bases, with 21 bases remaining between them. Germline values: CDR1 MDHEN, CDR2 SYDVKM. The CDR3 covers 14 residues. The CDR3 sequence is CASSTGLENNEQYF. In DNA form, the CDR3 reads TGTGCCAGCAGTACGGGACTCGAAAACAATGAGCAGTACTTC.

Many counts were recorded for this clonotype. The V and J genes are TRBV27 and TRBJ2-3; TRBD2 matches 7 bases. CDR3 size: 15 residues. CDR1 and CDR2 (germline): MNHEY, SMNVEV (reference sequence). The ends lost 10 bases at V and 0 bases at J; junction bases unmatched: 10. The CDR3: CATKTRGTSTDTQYF. CDR3 in DNA: TGTGCCACCAAAACGCGGGGGACTAGCACAGATACGCAGTATTTT.

The chain joins TRBV24-1 to TRBJ2-1, with 9 bases lining up with TRBD1. After removal of 4 bases from V and 0 bases from J, the junction contained 3 bases not matched to a gene. The germline V gene has CDR1 KGHDR and CDR2 SFDVKD. This CDR3 spans 16 amino acids. The CDR3 loop reads CATSEMTGGSYNEQFF. DNA for the CDR3: TGTGCCACCAGTGAAATGACAGGGGGCTCCTACAATGAGCAGTTCTTC.